These T cell receptor beta chains were read from a single sample in a study of T cell changes during pregnancy in multiple sclerosis. Libraries were prepared by immunoSEQ multiplex PCR; TCRdb keeps only in-frame clonotypes and omits some of them. The repertoire holds approximately 92,000 clones, with almost 95% as singletons. The sequenced sample was peripheral blood, obtained in the first trimester of pregnancy. These receptors all come from a female donor with multiple sclerosis, enrolled in a pregnancy study. Each CDR3 is given with its conserved first and last residue. The D gene is left open where the match is weak. For some rows the clone size is stated as once, few or many, or as a class when expanded; others skip it.

>TRBJ2-7|-|-|TRBV29-1
TGCAGCGTTGAACAGGGGTTCGGGACCTTCTACGAGCAGTACTTC
CSVEQGFGTFYEQYF
>TRBJ2-1|TRBD2|-|TRBV5-4
TGTGCCAGCAGCTCGGGCGGGAGGGCCAATGAGCAGTTCTTC
CASSSGGRANEQFF
>TRBJ1-2|TRBD1|-|TRBV7-9
TGTGCCAGCAGCCACTCTAGGGGGCACGGATATGGCTACACCTTC
CASSHSRGHGYGYTF
>TRBJ2-1|-|once|TRBV5-1
TGCGCCAGCAGCTTGGAGCACGTCCTGTTCTTC
CASSLEHVLFF
>TRBJ2-7|-|-|TRBV28
TGTGCCAGCCTGCGGACAGTTCCTTTCACCTACGAGCAGTACTTC
CASLRTVPFTYEQYF
>TRBJ2-2|-|-|TRBV9
TGTGCCAGCAGGGCGGGGACCGGGGAGCTGTTTTTT
CASRAGTGELFF
>TRBJ2-7|TRBD1|-|TRBV4-1
TGCGCCAGCAGCCAGACACCGGGACAGGGAACCTACGAGCAGTACTTC
CASSQTPGQGTYEQYF
>TRBJ2-2|-|once|TRBV13
TGTGCCACCCCAAAACGGGAAAGTTTGAACACCGGGGAGCTGTTTTTT
CATPKRESLNTGELFF
>TRBJ2-7|TRBD1|-|TRBV7-8
TGTGCCAGCAGCCCTCGGACAGGGGGTACGTCCGAGCAGTACTTC
CASSPRTGGTSEQYF
>TRBJ2-1|-|once|TRBV28
TGTGCCAGCAGTTTAGGCTTAATTAAGACTCCTGGAGCCCCTTTTAATGAGCAGTTCTTC
CASSLGLIKTPGAPFNEQFF
>TRBJ1-5|-|-|TRBV27
TGTGCCAGCAGCCCATTGCGCCGGATTAGACACATCGGGAACCAGCCCCAGCATTTT
CASSPLRRIRHIGNQPQHF
>TRBJ2-3|-|-|TRBV6-1
TGTGCCAGCAGTGAAGAGGTCGGGAGAAGAGATACGCAGTATTTT
CASSEEVGRRDTQYF
>TRBJ2-1|TRBD1|once|TRBV11-2
TGTGCCACCAGGGACAGGTACTTTGGGCAGTTCTTC
CATRDRYFGQFF
>TRBJ2-7|-|-|TRBV5-1
TGCGCCAGCAGCCGAGACCACGTGGACAGCTCCTACGAGCAGTACTTC
CASSRDHVDSSYEQYF
>TRBJ2-1|-|-|TRBV28
TGTGCCAGCAGTAGTACAGGAAGCTCCTACAATGAGCAGTTCTTC
CASSSTGSSYNEQFF
>TRBJ2-7|TRBD1|-|TRBV7-9
TGTGCCAGCAGCTCGTCGGACAGGGGGCTGTACGAGCAGTACTTC
CASSSSDRGLYEQYF
>TRBJ2-5|TRBD2|-|TRBV7-2
TGTGCCAGCAGCTGGGTAGCGGGGCAAGAGACCCAGTACTTC
CASSWVAGQETQYF
>TRBJ2-5|TRBD2|-|TRBV5-1
TGCGCCAGCAGCTTGGCTAGCGGACAAGAGACCCAGTACTTC
CASSLASGQETQYF
>TRBJ2-7|TRBD1|-|TRBV28
TGTGCCAGCACCAACCGGGACAGGCGACAACGGTGGCCCTACGAGCAGTACTTC
CASTNRDRRQRWPYEQYF
>TRBJ2-1|TRBD1|-|TRBV29-1
TGCAGCGTTAAGCAGGGGACAGGGGTGGGTGAGCAGTTCTTC
CSVKQGTGVGEQFF
>TRBJ2-1|TRBD2|-|TRBV13
TGTGCCAGCAGCTTCGGCGGGAGGTTCGATGAGCAGTTCTTC
CASSFGGRFDEQFF
>TRBJ1-1|-|-|TRBV2
TGTGCCAGCAGTGCCCAGACAGAGAACACTGAAGCTTTCTTT
CASSAQTENTEAFF
>TRBJ2-5|TRBD1|-|TRBV5-6
TGTGCCAGCAGCCTCGGGACAGAAGAGACCCAGTACTTC
CASSLGTEETQYF
>TRBJ2-3|-|-|TRBV9
TGTGCCAGCAGCGCCCTCTTTGCGGGAGATACGCAGTATTTT
CASSALFAGDTQYF
>TRBJ2-5|TRBD2|-|TRBV27
TGTGCCAGCAGTTTAAAAGCGGGAGGGGAAGAGACCCAGTACTTC
CASSLKAGGEETQYF
>TRBJ2-7|-|once|TRBV20-1
TGCAGTGCTAGAGGTGACTACCGGCAGTACTTC
CSARGDYRQYF
>TRBJ1-4|-|-|TRBV7-7
TGTGCTAGCAGCTTAGGTGGACAGTTGAATGAAAAACTGTTTTTT
CASSLGGQLNEKLFF
>TRBJ1-1|TRBD1|once|TRBV13
TGTGCCAGCTCAGGACAGGGGGCAGTAGGTACTGAAGCTTTCTTT
CASSGQGAVGTEAFF
>TRBJ2-5|-|-|TRBV7-9
TGTGCCAGCAGCTTAGGGTTAGGCAGGGCTGAGACCCAGTACTTC
CASSLGLGRAETQYF
>TRBJ2-1|-|-|TRBV28
TGTGCCAGCAGTTTAAAACGGCTAGCCCCCGGGCAGAACAATGAGCAGTTCTTC
CASSLKRLAPGQNNEQFF
>TRBJ1-5|-|-|TRBV5-6
TGTGCCAGCAGCTTCTCTCACAGTAATCAGCCCCAGCATTTT
CASSFSHSNQPQHF
>TRBJ2-7|TRBD2|few|TRBV4-2
TGTGCCAGCAGCCAAGAGGGCGGGGGCTCCTACGAGCAGTACTTC
CASSQEGGGSYEQYF
>TRBJ2-7|TRBD2|-|TRBV9
TGTGCCAGCAGCCGAATTAGCGGGGGCGAGCAGTACTTC
CASSRISGGEQYF
>TRBJ2-7|TRBD2|once|TRBV10-3
TGTGCCATCAGTGAGTCGGGAGGGCCTTCCGAGCAGTACTTC
CAISESGGPSEQYF
>TRBJ1-2|-|-|TRBV6-1
TGTGCCAGCAGTGAAACCCTGTCCGGCTATGGCTACACCTTC
CASSETLSGYGYTF
>TRBJ1-2|-|-|TRBV10-3
TGTACCATCAGTGATGGAGGGAGAGGGGGGGCGCACACCTTC
CTISDGGRGGAHTF
>TRBJ2-7|-|-|TRBV5-4
TGTGCCAGCAGCTCGACAGTTTCCTACGAGCAGTACTTC
CASSSTVSYEQYF
>TRBJ2-1|TRBD2|-|TRBV7-9
TGTGCCGGGACTAGCGGGAGTAAGGATGAGCAGTTCTTC
CAGTSGSKDEQFF
>TRBJ2-7|-|-|TRBV6-4
TGTGCCAGGAGGAGAGGAGCCTACGAGCAGTACTTC
CARRRGAYEQYF
>TRBJ2-7|TRBD1|-|TRBV5-1
TGCGCCAGCAGCCGCCCGGGACAGACCGCCTACGAGCAGTACTTC
CASSRPGQTAYEQYF
>TRBJ1-6|-|once|TRBV6-5
TGTGCCAGCAGTTTAGGAGGGACCCTCCACTTT
CASSLGGTLHF
>TRBJ2-7|TRBD2|-|TRBV11-2
TGTGCCAGCAGCTTTAGGACTAGCGGGAGCCGTTCCTACGAGCAGTACTTC
CASSFRTSGSRSYEQYF
>TRBJ2-1|TRBD2|-|TRBV6-5
TGTGCCAGCAGAGAAACTAGCGGGTTGTACAATGAGCAGTTCTTC
CASRETSGLYNEQFF
>TRBJ2-3|-|once|TRBV7-3
TGTGCCAGCAGCTTAAATATCCTTGATACGCAGTATTTT
CASSLNILDTQYF
>TRBJ2-3|TRBD2|-|TRBV7-7
TGTGCTAGCAGCTCAGGGACTAGCCCCACAGATACGCAGTATTTT
CASSSGTSPTDTQYF
>TRBJ2-7|TRBD2|-|TRBV5-1
TGCGCCAGCAGCTTGGGAGGGGCTAGCGGGGGGGTCTCCTACGAGCAGTACTTC
CASSLGGASGGVSYEQYF
>TRBJ2-7|TRBD1|-|TRBV27
TGTGCCAGCAGTCTAGGACAGGGAGGATGGGAGCAGTACTTC
CASSLGQGGWEQYF
>TRBJ1-5|TRBD1|-|TRBV6-5
TGTGCCAGCAGTTACACAGGGGGCGCCCAGCCCCAGCATTTT
CASSYTGGAQPQHF
>TRBJ2-1|-|-|TRBV18
TGTGCCAGCTCACCGAGACTAACCACGGACAATGAGCAGTTCTTC
CASSPRLTTDNEQFF
>TRBJ2-7|TRBD2|-|TRBV27
TGTGCCAGCAAAGCGGGACTAGCGGGCTCCTACGAGCAGTACTTC
CASKAGLAGSYEQYF
>TRBJ2-2|-|-|TRBV7-9
TGTGCCAGCAGGCCTCGGGTAGGGAGCACCGGGGAGCTGTTTTTT
CASRPRVGSTGELFF
>TRBJ1-5|TRBD1|-|TRBV19
TGTGCCAGTGACAGACCGGGACAGGGTGGGGACCAGCCCCAGCATTTT
CASDRPGQGGDQPQHF
>TRBJ2-5|TRBD2|once|TRBV19
TGTGCCAGTAGTATTATAGCGGGAGGGAAAGAGACCCAGTACTTC
CASSIIAGGKETQYF
>TRBJ2-7|-|-|TRBV5-4
TGTGCCAGCGCTTTGAGGGCGGGGAACTCCTACGAGCAGTACTTC
CASALRAGNSYEQYF
>TRBJ2-7|-|-|TRBV27
TGTGCCAGCAGTTTATCGTACAGATCCCACGAGCAGTACTTC
CASSLSYRSHEQYF
>TRBJ2-7|-|-|TRBV5-1
TGCGCCAGCAGCTTGGACGGGAGCGGGCCGTTTTACGAGCAGTACTTC
CASSLDGSGPFYEQYF
>TRBJ1-1|-|-|TRBV19
TGTGCCAGTAGTCCCGCCCTAATTGTGAACACTGAAGCTTTCTTT
CASSPALIVNTEAFF
>TRBJ2-1|-|-|TRBV6-5
TGTGCCAGCAGTTTCTCCAGGGGATACAATGAGCAGTTCTTC
CASSFSRGYNEQFF
>TRBJ1-1|-|-|TRBV11-3
TGTGCCAGCAGCCACGGAGGCACTGAAGCTTTCTTT
CASSHGGTEAFF
>TRBJ1-4|TRBD1|-|TRBV30
TGTGCCTGGTCTCCGGGACAGGGGCTTCAAAAACTGTTTTTT
CAWSPGQGLQKLFF